This is a list of T cell receptor beta chains from one sample in a study of T cell repertoires in cytomegalovirus infection. TCRdb recomputed calls from the reads with MiXCR, one row per CDR3 protein. The sample includes fewer than 250,000 distinct CDR3 sequences, approximately 13% seen only once; the top ten take 1.5% to 2%. Sequenced material: PBMCs. Receptors were obtained from a human donor in good health (CMV status not recorded). Some clones in this sample may be carry-over from other donors' samples. CDR3s include the opening cysteine and the closing phenylalanine or tryptophan. The D gene is left open where the match is weak. Not all rows give a size; the values are once, few, many and, for expanded clones, a class.

>TRBJ2-7|many|TRBV25-1|TRBD1
CASSVASGTGSHEQYF
TGTGCCAGCAGTGTGGCGAGCGGGACAGGGTCACACGAGCAGTACTTC
>TRBJ1-5|NA|TRBV28|NA
CASSFGGANQPQHF
TGTGCCAGCAGTTTCGGTGGGGCGAATCAGCCCCAGCATTTT
>TRBJ2-3|few|TRBV2|NA
CASSEENRGITDTQYF
TGTGCCAGCAGTGAAGAGAATAGGGGGATCACAGATACGCAGTATTTT
>TRBJ1-3|many|TRBV20-1|TRBD1
CSARGLTDRGGNTIYF
TGCAGTGCTAGAGGGCTTACGGACAGGGGCGGAAACACCATATATTTT
>TRBJ2-2|NA|TRBV15|TRBD1
CATSTGVNTGELFF
TGTGCCACGTCGACAGGGGTCAACACCGGGGAGCTGTTTTTT
>TRBJ1-1|many|TRBV14|NA
CASSHRTLTGTEAFF
TGTGCCAGCAGCCATCGGACCCTTACTGGGACTGAAGCTTTCTTT
>TRBJ2-5|few|TRBV29-1|NA
CSASPQGGETQYF
TGCAGCGCGAGTCCCCAAGGGGGGGAGACCCAGTACTTC
>TRBJ2-7|many|TRBV7-8|TRBD1
CASSLARTGSVYEQYF
TGTGCCAGCAGCTTAGCAAGGACAGGGTCCGTTTACGAGCAGTACTTC
>TRBJ2-1|few|TRBV20-1|TRBD2
CSAGGPSGGNNEQFF
TGCAGTGCCGGGGGTCCCAGCGGGGGTAACAATGAGCAGTTCTTC
>TRBJ1-4|few|TRBV20-1|NA
CSAPGAGEEKLFF
TGCAGTGCTCCCGGGGCAGGGGAGGAAAAACTGTTTTTT
>TRBJ1-3|NA|TRBV5-4|NA
CASSQSTGYSGNTIYF
TGTGCCAGCAGCCAATCCACAGGGTACTCTGGAAACACCATATATTTT
>TRBJ2-7|few|TRBV19|NA
CASSISGQGTTYEQYF
TGTGCCAGTAGTATCAGCGGGCAGGGGACCACTTACGAGCAGTACTTC
>TRBJ1-2|few|TRBV5-6|NA
CASSPDRKLQYGYTF
TGTGCCAGCAGCCCCGACAGGAAACTCCAGTATGGCTACACCTTC
>TRBJ2-5|many|TRBV7-2|NA
CASSPAGAKETQYF
TGTGCCAGCAGCCCAGCAGGGGCGAAGGAGACCCAGTACTTC
>TRBJ2-5|NA|TRBV12-3/TRBV12-4|NA
CASSLSGQKQETQYF
TGTGCCAGCAGTTTATCCGGGCAAAAGCAAGAGACCCAGTACTTC
>TRBJ2-7|NA|TRBV5-1|NA
CASSFEGYDYEQYF
TGCGCCAGCAGCTTTGAGGGGTACGACTACGAGCAGTACTTC
>TRBJ2-3|few|TRBV6-2/TRBV6-3|NA
CASSFQGTFTDTQYF
TGTGCCAGCAGTTTTCAGGGGACCTTTACAGATACGCAGTATTTT
>TRBJ2-7|few|TRBV29-1|TRBD1
CSVGTGTYEQYF
TGCAGCGTTGGGACAGGAACCTACGAGCAGTACTTC
>TRBJ1-2|many|TRBV7-2|NA
CASSIRGWNGYTF
TGTGCCAGCAGCATCAGGGGATGGAATGGCTACACCTTC
>TRBJ1-1|many|TRBV12-3/TRBV12-4|TRBD1
CASTSDRVRGAFF
TGTGCCAGCACCTCCGACAGGGTGAGGGGGGCTTTCTTT
>TRBJ2-7|few|TRBV13|NA
CASSLVVHEQYF
TGTGCCAGCAGCTTAGTGGTCCACGAGCAGTACTTC
>TRBJ2-1|NA|TRBV18|TRBD2
CASSPPASGAYNEQFF
TGTGCCAGCTCACCACCGGCTAGCGGAGCCTACAATGAGCAGTTCTTC
>TRBJ1-2|many|TRBV7-2|NA
CASSRDRDYGYTF
TGTGCCAGCAGCCGGGACCGAGACTATGGCTACACCTTC
>TRBJ2-7|few|TRBV9|NA
CASSARTAGYEQYF
TGTGCCAGCAGCGCCAGGACTGCCGGCTACGAGCAGTACTTC
>TRBJ1-1|NA|TRBV6-1|NA
CASSERVWGGTEAFF
TGTGCCAGCAGTGAAAGGGTCTGGGGGGGCACTGAAGCTTTCTTT
>TRBJ2-5|NA|TRBV20-1|TRBD1
CSARHRGETQYF
TGCAGTGCTAGACACAGGGGAGAGACCCAGTACTTC
>TRBJ2-7|few|TRBV29-1|NA
CSPNHGPTYEQYF
TGCAGCCCTAATCACGGGCCGACCTACGAGCAGTACTTC
>TRBJ2-3|many|TRBV7-2|NA
CASSLEIHTDTQYF
TGTGCCAGCAGCTTAGAAATTCACACAGATACGCAGTATTTT
>TRBJ1-2|many|TRBV11-2|TRBD1
CASSLGGTGLNYGYTF
TGTGCCAGCAGCTTAGGAGGGACAGGGCTTAACTATGGCTACACCTTC
>TRBJ2-3|many|TRBV7-2|NA
CASSLDATSTDTQYF
TGTGCCAGCAGCTTAGATGCTACTAGCACAGATACGCAGTATTTT
>TRBJ1-1|many|TRBV4-3|NA
CASSQRMNTEAFF
TGCGCCAGCAGCCAACGGATGAACACTGAAGCTTTCTTT
>TRBJ1-4|NA|TRBV29-1|NA
CSARFPLSEKLFF
TGCAGCGCTCGGTTCCCGCTTAGCGAAAAACTGTTTTTT
>TRBJ1-3|many|TRBV14|NA
CASSQGGFTGNTIYF
TGTGCCAGCAGCCAAGGCGGTTTTACCGGAAACACCATATATTTT
>TRBJ2-3|many|TRBV6-1|TRBD2
CASSPLGGRTDTQYF
TGTGCCAGCAGTCCTTTGGGGGGGAGGACAGATACGCAGTATTTT
>TRBJ2-1|many|TRBV12-3/TRBV12-4|TRBD2
CAIGSGSNHNEQFF
TGTGCCATAGGTAGCGGGAGCAATCACAATGAGCAGTTCTTC
>TRBJ2-6|NA|TRBV27|NA
CASSLFLPRAAGANVLTF
TGTGCCAGCAGTTTATTTCTTCCGAGGGCTGCTGGGGCCAACGTCCTGACTTTC
>TRBJ1-2|many|TRBV25-1|NA
CASSGSTNYGYTF
TGTGCCAGCAGTGGCAGCACTAACTATGGCTACACCTTC
>TRBJ2-1|many|TRBV11-2|TRBD2
CASSLVAGYNEQFF
TGTGCCAGCAGCCTGGTAGCGGGCTACAATGAGCAGTTCTTC
>TRBJ2-3|many|TRBV7-2|TRBD2
CASSPRDGLAGIKADTQYF
TGTGCCAGCAGCCCTCGAGATGGACTAGCGGGGATCAAGGCAGATACGCAGTATTTT
>TRBJ2-5|few|TRBV2|NA
CATRKVSETQYF
TGTGCCACCCGTAAGGTATCAGAGACCCAGTACTTC
>TRBJ2-7|medium-sized|TRBV7-2|TRBD1
CASSLAVLGQQNYEQYF
TGTGCCAGCAGCTTAGCTGTGTTGGGACAGCAGAATTACGAGCAGTACTTC
>TRBJ2-5|many|TRBV10-3|TRBD1
CAISGTGGAVKETQYF
TGTGCCATCAGTGGGACAGGGGGCGCGGTGAAGGAGACCCAGTACTTC
>TRBJ1-1|many|TRBV19|NA
CASFSIGRNTEAFF
TGTGCCAGTTTTAGTATCGGCCGGAACACTGAAGCTTTCTTT
>TRBJ1-4|many|TRBV12-3/TRBV12-4|NA
CASSFRGGNEKLFF
TGTGCCAGCAGTTTTCGAGGGGGGAATGAAAAACTGTTTTTT
>TRBJ1-5|few|TRBV6-4|NA
CASSYQFRLSNQPQHF
TGTGCCAGCAGTTATCAATTTCGACTTAGCAATCAGCCCCAGCATTTT
>TRBJ2-1|many|TRBV2|TRBD2
CASSESGRPPYNEQFF
TGTGCCAGCAGTGAAAGCGGGAGGCCCCCTTACAATGAGCAGTTCTTC